Presented here are 21 T cell receptor beta chains from one specimen sequenced in a study of T cell repertoires in cytomegalovirus infection. TCRdb recomputed calls from the reads with MiXCR, one row per CDR3 protein. The sample shows about 680,000 distinct CDR3 sequences, 20% to 25% of them seen only once. The sample consisted of CD8+ T cells from PBMCs. These receptor sequences come from a human donor in good health (CMV status not recorded). Some clones in this sample may be carry-over from other donors' samples.

The V gene is TRBV7-8, the J gene TRBJ2-7, with D unresolved. CDR3 length: 11 amino acids. The germline gives CDR1 SGHVS, CDR2 FQNEAQ. V was trimmed by 4 bases and J by 8 bases, leaving 9 bases between them. The CDR3: CASSSSNKQYF. The DNA of the CDR3 is TGTGCCAGCAGCTCCTCGAACAAGCAGTACTTC.

The chain links TRBV6-5 to TRBJ2-4, with D tentatively TRBD1 (5 bases). CDR1 is MNHEY and CDR2 is SVGAGI in the germline V gene. Trimming cost V 0 bases and J 4 bases, with 10 bases left between them. The CDR3 has 15 residues. This chain's CDR3 is CASSYSNRKKNIQYF. The CDR3 DNA is TGTGCCAGCAGTTACTCGAACAGGAAAAAAAACATTCAGTACTTC.

CDR3 sequence: CASSYSSLAGGMNTGELFF. DNA for the CDR3: TGTGCCAGCAGTTACTCTTCACTAGCGGGGGGGATGAACACCGGGGAGCTGTTTTTT. This chain links TRBV6-5 with TRBJ2-2; 13 bases map to TRBD2. With 0 bases clipped from V and 1 base from J, the junction kept 5 bases outside the gene matches. The CDR3 is 19 residues long. CDR1 is MNHEY, CDR2 SVGAGI, per germline.

This clonotype was picked up many times. This chain links TRBV6-6 with TRBJ2-7; weak D call: TRBD1 (7 bases). V lost 5 bases to trimming and J lost 4 bases, with 18 bases between them. Per the germline V gene, CDR1 is MNHNY and CDR2 is SVGAGI (reference sequence). The CDR3 length is 15 residues. This CDR3 is CASSTGDRTIYEQYV. CDR3 bases: TGTGCCAGCAGTACGGGGGACAGAACTATTTACGAGCAGTACGTC.

This clonotype has just a few counts. The chain joins TRBV7-9 to TRBJ2-7, with TRBD1 matching over 8 bases. CDR1 and CDR2 (germline): SEHNR, FQNEAQ (reference sequence). V lost 4 bases, J lost 5 bases, and 7 bases stayed unmatched. CDR3 length: 14 amino acids. The CDR3 reads CASSSPPTGDEQYF. In DNA form, the CDR3 reads TGTGCCAGCAGCTCACCCCCGACAGGGGACGAGCAGTACTTC.

The chain is built from TRBV29-1 and TRBJ2-7; TRBD1 is a possible D gene (6 bases). The CDR3 totals 16 residues. Trimming pared 5 bases from V and 0 bases from J, leaving 20 bases between. Germline V gene lookup returns CDR1 SQVTM and CDR2 ANQGSEA. The CDR3 DNA sequence: TGCAGCGTTTTCAATACTAGGGGGACGAGCTCCTACGAGCAGTACTTC. It codes for CSVFNTRGTSSYEQYF.

This clonotype was detected ten times or more. J is TRBJ2-2 and V is TRBV7-8; a weak D match, TRBD2 (7 bases). Trimming shortened V by 5 bases and J by 0 bases, and 13 bases separated the two germline ends. Per the germline V gene, CDR1 is SGHVS and CDR2 is FQNEAQ. This CDR3 contains 16 residues. CDR3 bases: TGTGCCAGCAGCCCCAACGGGGGGCCGAACACCGGGGAGCTGTTTTTT. This codes for CASSPNGGPNTGELFF.

Only a few counts were recorded for this clonotype. J is TRBJ2-7 and V is TRBV28; TRBD1 agrees at 9 bases. The CDR3 sequence is 13 residues long. Germline values: CDR1 MDHEN, CDR2 SYDVKM. V lost 7 bases to trimming and J lost 9 bases; unmatched junction nucleotides: 10. CDR3 in amino acids: CASNTPTGGRQYF. Here the CDR3 DNA reads TGTGCCAGCAACACTCCGACAGGGGGGCGGCAGTACTTC.

This clonotype came up a few times. The chain has TRBV5-1 and TRBJ2-3, with D tentatively TRBD2 (6 bases). V was pared by 4 bases and J by 4 bases, with 16 bases between. This CDR3 contains 15 residues. Germline assignment: CDR1 SGHRS and CDR2 YFSETQ. The CDR3 region has the DNA TGCGCCAGCAGCCCACTAGCCCCCGGGGCAGATACGCAGTATTTT. The encoded protein is CASSPLAPGADTQYF. Filled out from reference TRBV5-1 and TRBJ2-3, the complete variable domain reads KAGVTQTPRYLIKTRGQQVTLSCSPISGHRSVSWYQQTPGQGLQFLFEYFSETQRNKGNFPGRFSGRQFSNSRSEMNVSTLELGDSALYLCASSPLAPGADTQYFGPGTRLTVL.

This clonotype was found a few times. The chain employs TRBV20-1 and TRBJ1-1; D uncertain. The CDR3 is 14 amino acids. Germline V gene lookup returns CDR1 DFQATT and CDR2 SNEGSKA (reference sequence). With 0 bases removed from V and 2 bases from J, the gap between germline ends came to 10 bases. CDR3 region: CSARDGGSNTEAFF. CDR3 bases: TGCAGTGCTAGAGATGGCGGCAGTAACACTGAAGCTTTCTTT.

This sequence joins TRBV14 and TRBJ1-1; D unclear. V was clipped by 1 base and J by 7 bases, with 7 bases between them. The germline CDR1 and CDR2 sequences are SGHDN and FVKESK. The CDR3 is 12 amino acids. CDR3 protein: CASSQGGLEAFF. CDR3 nucleotides: TGTGCCAGCAGCCAAGGTGGACTTGAAGCTTTCTTT.

The genes are TRBV20-1 and TRBJ2-3; 8 bases line up with TRBD2. The CDR3 is 16 amino acids. The germline V gene encodes CDR1 DFQATT and CDR2 SNEGSKA (reference sequence). The junction had 9 bases not matched to a gene; V was cut back by 1 base and J by 3 bases. CDR3 sequence: CSARGIGGGRTDTQYF. CDR3 in DNA: TGCAGTGCTAGAGGGATCGGCGGGGGGCGGACAGATACGCAGTATTTT.

Only a few counts were recorded for this clonotype. This chain joins TRBV7-9 and TRBJ2-1, with 10 bases that match TRBD2. The CDR3 sequence is 17 residues long. The germline CDR1 and CDR2 sequences are SEHNR and FQNEAQ (reference sequence). With 1 base clipped from V and 3 bases from J, the junction kept 6 bases outside the gene matches. CDR3 DNA sequence: TGTGCCAGCAGCTTAGGGGTAGCGGGGGGCAACTACAATGAGCAGTTCTTC. It codes for CASSLGVAGGNYNEQFF.

This clonotype has only a few counts. The V gene is TRBV4-3, the J gene TRBJ1-6; D remains unclear. Germline lookup yields CDR1 LGHNA and CDR2 YSLEER. V shed 3 bases and J shed 0 bases, with 9 bases lying between them. The CDR3 has 16 residues. The CDR3, as DNA: TGCGCCAGCAGCCATGGCCCTAGCTCCTATAATTCACCCCTCCACTTT. It specifies CASSHGPSSYNSPLHF.

In its sample, this clonotype was seen a few times. The chain has TRBV5-4 and TRBJ2-7; D is possibly TRBD1 (5 bases). This CDR3 contains 13 residues. Trimming shortened V by 4 bases and J by 1 base, and 9 bases separated the two germline ends. Germline V gives CDR1 SGHNT, CDR2 YYREEE (reference sequence). The CDR3 DNA is TGTGCCAGCAGCGTAGACAGATCCTACGAGCAGTACTTC. Amino acid sequence: CASSVDRSYEQYF.

This chain joins TRBV6-2 or TRBV6-3 and TRBJ2-1, with 12 bases identical to TRBD2. V was clipped by 6 bases and J by 4 bases; unmatched bases: 4. The germline V gene has CDR1 MNHEY and CDR2 SVGEGT. The CDR3 has 15 residues. Here the CDR3 DNA reads TGTGCCAGCAGACTAGCGGGGGGCGTATACAATGAGCAGTTCTTC. Amino acids: CASRLAGGVYNEQFF.

V gene TRBV10-1 combines with J gene TRBJ2-7; perhaps TRBD1 as D (6 bases). V gave up 10 bases and J gave up 3 bases, with 28 bases separating them. This CDR3 spans 17 amino acids. In germline, CDR1 is WNHNN, CDR2 SYGVQD (reference sequence). Written as DNA, the CDR3 is TGCGCCACCAGCTCGGGACAAAATACCAATAATATCTACGAGCAGTACTTC. Protein product: CATSSGQNTNNIYEQYF.

This clonotype was detected many times. The V call is TRBV27, the J call TRBJ1-2; D remains ambiguous. Germline CDR1 and CDR2: MNHEY and SMNVEV (reference sequence). The CDR3 loop spans 14 amino acids. Trimming stripped 0 bases from V and 8 bases from J, with 13 bases between. CDR3 DNA: TGTGCCAGCAGTTTATCGAGGAGGTACGACGGCTACACCTTC. It translates to CASSLSRRYDGYTF.

This clonotype was seen a handful of times. This rearrangement joins TRBV14 to TRBJ2-3; a weak D match, TRBD1 (6 bases). The CDR3 runs 16 residues. In germline, CDR1 is SGHDN, CDR2 FVKESK. V shed 2 bases and J shed 0 bases, with 12 bases lying between them. Here the CDR3 reads CASSQTFRGSTDTQYF. The CDR3 nucleotides read TGTGCCAGCAGCCAAACCTTCAGGGGTAGCACAGATACGCAGTATTTT.

This sequence joins TRBV29-1 and TRBJ2-3; no clear D gene. Germline CDR1 and CDR2: SQVTM and ANQGSEA. The V gene lost 3 bases and the J gene lost 2 bases, with 15 bases spanning the gap. The length of the CDR3 is 15 residues. CDR3 residues: CSVEWVPGYTDTQYF. CDR3 DNA sequence: TGCAGCGTTGAGTGGGTGCCAGGCTACACAGATACGCAGTATTTT.

This clonotype showed up just a few times. The chain has TRBV20-1 and TRBJ2-7, with 8 bases that match TRBD2. Germline CDR1 reads DFQATT; CDR2 reads SNEGSKA (reference sequence). The CDR3 spans 13 residues. The trim removed 3 bases at V and 4 bases at J, leaving 5 bases unmatched. The CDR3 DNA follows: TGCAGTGCTAGGGTGGCTAGCGGGTACGAGCAGTACGTC. It codes for CSARVASGYEQYV.